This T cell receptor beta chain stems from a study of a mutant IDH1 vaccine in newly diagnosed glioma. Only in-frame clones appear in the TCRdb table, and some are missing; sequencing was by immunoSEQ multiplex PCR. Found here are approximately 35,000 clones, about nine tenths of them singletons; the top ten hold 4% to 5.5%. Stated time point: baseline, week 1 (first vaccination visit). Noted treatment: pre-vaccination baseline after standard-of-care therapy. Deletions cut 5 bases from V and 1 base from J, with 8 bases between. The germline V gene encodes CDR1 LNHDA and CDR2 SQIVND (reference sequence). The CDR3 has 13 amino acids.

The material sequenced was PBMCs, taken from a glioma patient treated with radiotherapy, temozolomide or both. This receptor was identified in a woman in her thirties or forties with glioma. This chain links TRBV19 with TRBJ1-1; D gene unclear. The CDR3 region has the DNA TGTGCCAGTAGTGATTCAGGGAACACTGAAGCTTTCTTT. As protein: CASSDSGNTEAFF.